The 15 T cell receptor beta chains reported below all come from one sample, sequenced in a study of blood T cells in healthy people across ages. Next came a second PCR, run for about 6 to 12 cycles, which used a sample-barcoded 5' primer along with a J-beta primer mix. TCRdb reanalysed the 5' RACE reads using MiXCR and keeps one entry per CDR3 protein. The data hold 540,000 or so distinct CDR3 sequences, with 25% to 30% observed a single time. Sequencing was done on a sample of blood. The receptors originated from a woman aged 70-85 years in good health.

The chain combines TRBV5-6 with TRBJ1-2; TRBD1 is a possible D gene (6 bases). Trimming took off 4 bases at V and 4 bases at J, with 20 bases between the two ends. The germline V gene has CDR1 SGHDT and CDR2 YYEEEE. The CDR3 runs 16 residues. The CDR3 sequence: CASSPRGGRSIYGYTF. Written as DNA, the CDR3 is TGTGCCAGCAGCCCCCGCGGGGGGCGAAGCATCTATGGCTACACCTTC.

The chain recombines TRBV28 with TRBJ2-7, with TRBD2 as a possible D gene (5 bases). CDR3 size: 12 residues. With 5 bases removed from V and 7 bases from J, the gap between germline ends came to 12 bases. The germline gives CDR1 MDHEN, CDR2 SYDVKM. CDR3: CASSPHGKEQYF. CDR3 coding DNA: TGTGCCAGCAGTCCCCACGGGAAGGAGCAGTACTTC.

CDR3 DNA: TGTGCCAGCAGTTTCCGGTCGGACAGTCCCTTTTCACAGAATACGCAGTATTTT. It codes for CASSFRSDSPFSQNTQYF. The rearrangement links TRBV12-3 or TRBV12-4 to TRBJ2-3, with D maybe TRBD1 (6 bases). Deletions cut 3 bases from V and 7 bases from J, with 26 bases between. The CDR3 runs 18 residues.

This clonotype was seen a handful of times. The rearrangement links TRBV5-1 to TRBJ2-5, with 10 bases identical to TRBD2. Trimming at V came to 3 bases and at J to 0 bases, leaving 5 bases not matched to a gene. The germline gives CDR1 SGHRS, CDR2 YFSETQ. CDR3 length equals 16 residues. CDR3 nucleotides: TGCGCCAGCAGCTCCCTAGCGGGGGCGCACCAAGAGACCCAGTACTTC. The encoded protein is CASSSLAGAHQETQYF.

This clonotype was picked up one time. This chain uses TRBV6-6 with TRBJ2-7; possibly TRBD2 for D (5 bases). CDR1 and CDR2 (germline): MNHNY, SVGAGI (reference sequence). The ends were cut back, 5 bases at V and 0 bases at J, with 14 bases in the middle. The CDR3 runs to 15 residues. Here the CDR3 reads CASSRIPRGSYEQYF. CDR3 sequence (DNA): TGTGCCAGCAGTCGTATCCCACGGGGCTCCTACGAGCAGTACTTC.

The chain uses TRBV5-1 and TRBJ2-1; D tentatively fits TRBD1 or TRBD2 (5 bases each). V was cut by 5 bases and J by 7 bases, with 10 bases left in between. The CDR3 loop spans 12 amino acids. Germline assignment: CDR1 SGHRS and CDR2 YFSETQ. The CDR3 coding sequence is TGCGCCAGCAGATGGGACGGAAATGAGCAGTTCTTC. Translation: CASRWDGNEQFF.

This clonotype has a handful of counts. The J gene is TRBJ2-7, the V gene TRBV20-1; D possibly corresponds to TRBD1 (5 bases). Germline CDR1 is DFQATT and CDR2 is SNEGSKA (reference sequence). The V gene lost 3 bases and the J gene lost 3 bases, with 15 bases spanning the gap. The CDR3 is made up of 14 amino acids. CDR3 loop: CSARRQGLRYEQYF. For the CDR3, the DNA is TGCAGTGCTAGGAGGCAGGGCCTCCGCTACGAGCAGTACTTC.

There are a few counts of this clonotype. The CDR3 reads CASSEGTGPVDTQYF. CDR3 coding DNA: TGTGCCAGCAGTGAGGGGACAGGTCCGGTAGATACGCAGTATTTT. The chain couples TRBV25-1 to TRBJ2-3; 8 bases line up with TRBD1. The CDR3 has 15 residues. Trimming cost V 3 bases and J 5 bases; bases outside gene matches: 7. Per germline, CDR1 MGHDK and CDR2 SYGVNS.

This clonotype turned up a few times. This chain uses TRBV11-2 with TRBJ2-5; D remains unclear. The CDR3 contains 14 residues. Trimming pared 1 base from V and 5 bases from J, leaving 11 bases between. The germline gives CDR1 SGHAT, CDR2 FQNNGV. The CDR3 loop is CASSLVGSRETQYF. CDR3 DNA sequence: TGTGCCAGCAGCTTAGTCGGAAGCCGGGAGACCCAGTACTTC.

This clonotype was seen a handful of times. The chain carries TRBV20-1 and TRBJ2-5; 10 bases align to TRBD2. This CDR3 has 13 amino acids. CDR1 and CDR2 from the germline V gene are DFQATT and SNEGSKA (reference sequence). V shed 6 bases, J shed 3 bases, and the junction held 4 bases outside the gene matches. The CDR3: CSAELAGKETQYF. CDR3 coding DNA: TGCAGTGCCGAACTAGCGGGGAAAGAGACCCAGTACTTC.

This clonotype turned up a few times. The genes are TRBV29-1 and TRBJ2-7; D not resolved. The V gene lost 6 bases and the J gene lost 2 bases, with 14 bases spanning the gap. CDR1 and CDR2 from the germline V gene are SQVTM and ANQGSEA. CDR3 length equals 13 residues. This CDR3 reads CSVSNSGTYEQYF. The CDR3 coding sequence is TGCAGCGTGAGTAATTCAGGAACCTACGAGCAGTACTTC.

The rearrangement links TRBV20-1 to TRBJ2-4, with 9 positions matching TRBD2. CDR1 is DFQATT and CDR2 is SNEGSKA in the germline V gene (reference sequence). V was pared by 3 bases and J by 5 bases, with 5 bases of the junction left unmatched. This CDR3 has 14 amino acids. CDR3 in DNA: TGCAGTGCTAGGGCTAGCGGGGCCCAAAACATTCAGTACTTC. It encodes CSARASGAQNIQYF.

In this sample, this clonotype turned up a few times. The chain carries TRBV7-9 and TRBJ1-1; 7 positions match TRBD1. Germline values: CDR1 SEHNR, CDR2 FQNEAQ (reference sequence). The CDR3 length is 17 residues. With V trimmed by 3 bases and J by 0 bases, 10 bases remained unmatched. CDR3 DNA sequence: TGTGCCAGCAGCTTTCTTAGAGGGGGACAGATGAACACTGAAGCTTTCTTT. Translation: CASSFLRGGQMNTEAFF. Supplemented by reference TRBV7-9 and TRBJ1-1, the full variable domain reads DTGVSQNPRHKITKRGQNVTFRCDPISEHNRLYWYRQTLGQGPEFLTYFQNEAQLEKSRLLSDRFSAERPKGSFSTLEIQRTEQGDSAMYLCASSFLRGGQMNTEAFFGQGTRLTVV.

This clonotype was detected only once. Lacking the conserved final phenylalanine or tryptophan, this CDR3 likely reflects a read error. The V gene is TRBV9, the J gene TRBJ1-6; 9 bases align to TRBD1. The V and J ends lost 5 bases and 2 bases, in that order; junction bases with no gene match: 8. Germline loops: CDR1 SGDLS, CDR2 YYNGEE. The CDR3 consists of 17 residues. CDR3 region: CASSPTGGIAYNSPLHS. The CDR3 bases are TGTGCCAGCAGTCCCACAGGGGGCATCGCCTATAATTCACCCCTCCACTCT.

This clonotype was detected once. J is TRBJ1-4 and V is TRBV12-3 or TRBV12-4; no firm D call. With 5 bases removed from V and 4 bases from J, the gap between germline ends came to 14 bases. This CDR3 has 15 residues. The CDR3 reads CASSPIRAINEKLFF. Here the CDR3 DNA reads TGTGCCAGCAGTCCGATACGGGCAATTAATGAAAAACTGTTTTTT.